These 24 T cell receptor beta chains were all obtained from the same sample, sequenced in a study of T cell repertoires in cytomegalovirus infection. TCRdb used MiXCR to reprocess the reads, holding one entry per CDR3 protein. The table lists hundreds of thousands of distinct CDR3 sequences, roughly 20% of them singletons. The sample taken for sequencing was PBMCs. These receptors were collected from a human donor in good health (CMV status not recorded). Some clones in this sample may be carry-over from other donors' samples.

This clonotype has ten or more counts. This chain uses TRBV29-1 with TRBJ1-4; 11 bases map to TRBD1. The germline V gene encodes CDR1 SQVTM and CDR2 ANQGSEA. The CDR3 sequence is 14 residues long. V lost 6 bases, J lost 8 bases, and 8 bases stayed unmatched. CDR3 residues: CSVQSGTGGEKLFF. In DNA form, the CDR3 reads TGCAGCGTGCAATCCGGGACAGGGGGGGAAAAACTGTTTTTT.

This clonotype occurred many times. The gene calls are TRBV7-2 and TRBJ2-2; D not resolved. Germline V gives CDR1 SGHTA, CDR2 FQGNSA. The CDR3 extends over 14 amino acids. Trimming cost V 3 bases and J 0 bases, with 5 bases left between them. CDR3 loop: CASSLDANTGELFF. The CDR3 DNA reads TGTGCCAGCAGCTTGGACGCGAACACCGGGGAGCTGTTTTTT.

This clonotype was detected only a few times. The chain employs TRBV7-9 and TRBJ1-4, with D perhaps matching TRBD1 (5 bases). From germline, CDR1 is SEHNR and CDR2 FQNEAQ (reference sequence). Trimming cost V 2 bases and J 6 bases, with 13 bases left between them. The CDR3 is made up of 15 amino acids. This chain's CDR3 is CASSLLSGGDEKLFF. CDR3 DNA sequence: TGTGCCAGCAGCTTATTATCCGGGGGGGATGAAAAACTGTTTTTT. The whole variable domain, remainder taken from reference TRBV7-9 and TRBJ1-4, is DTGVSQNPRHKITKRGQNVTFRCDPISEHNRLYWYRQTLGQGPEFLTYFQNEAQLEKSRLLSDRFSAERPKGSFSTLEIQRTEQGDSAMYLCASSLLSGGDEKLFFGSGTQLSVL.

The gene calls are TRBV7-8 and TRBJ2-7, with a tentative D call TRBD1 (6 bases). The germline CDR1 and CDR2 sequences are SGHVS and FQNEAQ. CDR3 size: 14 residues. V was shortened by 5 bases and J by 5 bases, with 16 bases between the two germline ends. CDR3 protein: CASSVEQGRNEQYF. The CDR3 coding sequence is TGTGCCAGCAGCGTTGAGCAGGGGAGAAACGAGCAGTACTTC.

The V gene is TRBV11-2, the J gene TRBJ2-3, with 8 nucleotides matching TRBD2. V lost 3 bases, J lost 5 bases, and 10 bases stayed unmatched. Germline lookup yields CDR1 SGHAT and CDR2 FQNNGV. The CDR3 is made up of 16 amino acids. The CDR3 region has the DNA TGTGCCAGCAGCTTCCGCGGGAGGCTCTTCGAAGATACGCAGTATTTT. The encoded protein is CASSFRGRLFEDTQYF.

This clonotype occurred a few times. The chain couples TRBV12-3 or TRBV12-4 to TRBJ2-1; TRBD2 matches 14 bases. The CDR3 runs to 18 residues. J was trimmed by 0 bases and V by 1 base; bases with no gene match: 2. The CDR3 DNA follows: TGTGCCAGCAGTTTAGGACTAGCGGGAGGGCTCTCCTACAATGAGCAGTTCTTC. As protein: CASSLGLAGGLSYNEQFF.

The genes are TRBV11-2 and TRBJ2-7; possibly TRBD1 for D (6 bases). The germline V gene has CDR1 SGHAT and CDR2 FQNNGV. Trimming pared 6 bases from V and 6 bases from J, leaving 18 bases between. This CDR3 contains 14 residues. CDR3 region: CASRPVRGGPEQYF. The CDR3 DNA is TGTGCCAGCAGGCCCGTAAGAGGGGGTCCCGAGCAGTACTTC.

The chain combines TRBV27 with TRBJ2-3; D is uncertain. This CDR3 is 14 amino acids long. CDR1 is MNHEY, CDR2 SMNVEV, per germline (reference sequence). Trimming removed 1 base from V and 2 bases from J, with 7 bases in between. The chain's CDR3 is CASSLLPSTDTQYF. The CDR3 nucleotides read TGTGCCAGCAGTTTATTGCCCTCCACAGATACGCAGTATTTT.

This clonotype was recorded a few times. CDR3 protein: CGTSGTPLQETQYF. Here the CDR3 DNA reads TGCGGGACTAGCGGGACTCCATTGCAAGAGACCCAGTACTTC. This sequence joins TRBV20-1 and TRBJ2-5; TRBD2 agrees at 13 bases. The CDR3 extends over 14 amino acids. Looked up from germline, CDR1 is DFQATT and CDR2 is SNEGSKA (reference sequence).

The V gene is TRBV29-1, the J gene TRBJ2-7; possible D gene TRBD1, 6 bases. V dropped 4 bases and J dropped 3 bases, with 16 bases sitting between them. Germline loops: CDR1 SQVTM, CDR2 ANQGSEA. The CDR3 has 14 residues. The CDR3 spells CSVVNWARGYEQYF. The CDR3 nucleotides are TGCAGCGTTGTTAATTGGGCCAGGGGCTACGAGCAGTACTTC.

This rearrangement joins TRBV7-9 to TRBJ2-1; D possibly uses TRBD1 or TRBD2 (5 bases each). CDR3 length: 14 amino acids. The germline gives CDR1 SEHNR, CDR2 FQNEAQ (reference sequence). Trimming pared 8 bases from V and 6 bases from J, leaving 17 bases between. Here the CDR3 reads CASAGTSAINEQFF. The CDR3 coding sequence is TGTGCCAGCGCCGGGACCAGCGCGATCAATGAGCAGTTCTTC.

This rearrangement joins TRBV4-1 to TRBJ1-1; the D is unclear. CDR3 length: 16 residues. V was clipped by 0 bases and J by 3 bases, with 14 bases between them. CDR1 and CDR2 from the germline V gene are MGHRA and YSYEKL. The chain's CDR3 is CASSQDSGEGDTEAFF. The CDR3 DNA reads TGCGCCAGCAGCCAAGATTCGGGCGAGGGAGACACTGAAGCTTTCTTT.

The sample holds many counts of this clonotype. Written as DNA, the CDR3 is TGTGCCAGCAGCTCCGGACAGGTTCAGAACACTGAAGCTTTCTTT. Protein: CASSSGQVQNTEAFF. V gene TRBV11-2 combines with J gene TRBJ1-1; 7 bases align to TRBD1. The CDR3 extends over 15 amino acids. Germline CDR1 and CDR2: SGHAT and FQNNGV. The junction had 6 bases not matched to a gene; V was cut back by 4 bases and J by 1 base.

This clonotype was recorded at least ten times. The chain has TRBV7-2 and TRBJ2-5; 9 bases map to TRBD2. Germline assignment: CDR1 SGHTA and CDR2 FQGNSA. Germline trimming cut 4 bases from V and 0 bases from J; bases unmatched to any gene: 3. There are 15 residues in the CDR3. CDR3 in DNA: TGTGCCAGCAGCTATAGCGGGGGTCACCAAGAGACCCAGTACTTC. The encoded protein is CASSYSGGHQETQYF. Looking up the rest from reference TRBV7-2 and TRBJ2-5 gives the full variable domain: GAGVSQSPSNKVTEKGKDVELRCDPISGHTALYWYRQSLGQGLEFLIYFQGNSAPDKSGLPSDRFSAERTGGSVSTLTIQRTQQEDSAVYLCASSYSGGHQETQYFGPGTRLLVL.

The gene calls are TRBV7-8 and TRBJ2-5, with D perhaps matching TRBD1 or TRBD2 (6 bases each). This CDR3 comprises 15 residues. Trimming took 5 bases from V and 6 from J, leaving 19 bases between them. The germline V gene has CDR1 SGHVS and CDR2 FQNEAQ. This CDR3 is CASSILPPGAQTQYF. The CDR3 DNA reads TGTGCCAGCAGCATCCTCCCACCGGGGGCACAGACCCAGTACTTC. Full variable domain (rest looked up from reference TRBV7-8 and TRBJ2-5): GAGVSQSPRYKVAKRGQDVALRCDPISGHVSLFWYQQALGQGPEFLTYFQNEAQLDKSGLPSDRFFAERPEGSVSTLKIQRTQQEDSAVYLCASSILPPGAQTQYFGPGTRLLVL.

Written as DNA, the CDR3 is TGCAGTGCTAGAGATGGTAGACAGTATGGCTACACCTTC. This codes for CSARDGRQYGYTF. The V gene is TRBV20-1, the J gene TRBJ1-2; D may be TRBD1 (5 bases). Germline CDR1 is DFQATT and CDR2 is SNEGSKA (reference sequence). This CDR3 is built from 13 residues. V was shortened by 0 bases and J by 5 bases, with 10 bases between the two germline ends.

The V gene is TRBV12-3 or TRBV12-4, the J gene TRBJ2-2, with 9 bases lining up with TRBD2. The CDR3 extends over 15 amino acids. The V gene end was trimmed by 5 bases and the J gene end by 4 bases; junction bases not matched to a gene: 5. CDR3 region: CASSEREAVTGELFF. CDR3 bases: TGTGCCAGCAGTGAGCGGGAGGCGGTCACCGGGGAGCTGTTTTTT.

V is TRBV18 and J is TRBJ2-2; 14 positions match TRBD2. Germline values: CDR1 KGHSH, CDR2 LQKENI. The J segment lost 1 base and the V segment lost 5 bases, leaving 6 bases of the junction unmatched. The CDR3 consists of 18 residues. CDR3 sequence (DNA): TGTGCCAGCTCATCGCAGGGACTAGCGGGAGTGAACACCGGGGAGCTGTTTTTT. Its protein product is CASSSQGLAGVNTGELFF. The full variable domain, completed using reference TRBV18 and TRBJ2-2, is NAGVMQNPRHLVRRRGQEARLRCSPMKGHSHVYWYRQLPEEGLKFMVYLQKENIIDESGMPKERFSAEFPKEGPSILRIQQVVRGDSAAYFCASSSQGLAGVNTGELFFGEGSRLTVL.

The chain couples TRBV7-9 to TRBJ1-2; D may be TRBD1 (6 bases). The CDR3 contains 13 residues. Trimming took off 6 bases at V and 3 bases at J, with 11 bases between the two ends. The germline gives CDR1 SEHNR, CDR2 FQNEAQ (reference sequence). CDR3 sequence: CASSRDNYYGYTF. The CDR3 region has the DNA TGTGCCAGCAGTCGGGACAACTACTATGGCTACACCTTC.

This clonotype has a count of ten or more. V gene TRBV7-2 combines with J gene TRBJ2-2, with no clear D. Trimming left V 5 bases short and J 0 bases short, with 7 bases between. Germline lookup yields CDR1 SGHTA and CDR2 FQGNSA. The CDR3 totals 14 residues. The CDR3 coding sequence is TGTGCCAGCAGCCTGTCCTCGAACACCGGGGAGCTGTTTTTT. Translated: CASSLSSNTGELFF.

This clonotype was counted between two and nine times. This chain links TRBV7-6 with TRBJ1-1; the match to TRBD1 covers 9 bases. CDR3 length equals 16 residues. The germline gives CDR1 SGHVS, CDR2 FNYEAQ. The V and J ends lost 5 bases and 2 bases, in that order; junction bases with no gene match: 9. DNA of the CDR3: TGTGCCAGCAGCCCAACGACAGGGGGAAGTAACACTGAAGCTTTCTTT. It codes for CASSPTTGGSNTEAFF.

Regarding this clonotype: Here the CDR3 omits its conserved ending phenylalanine or tryptophan, so a read error is the likely source. In DNA, the CDR3 is TGTGCCAGCAGCTTAGTCGGTGACAGCGCCGTGGGAAACACCATATATTGT. This translates into CASSLVGDSAVGNTIYC. This chain joins TRBV7-4 and TRBJ1-3, with a tentative D call TRBD1 (5 bases). CDR3 length: 17 amino acids. V was cut by 1 base and J by 4 bases, with 17 bases left in between. Germline V gene lookup returns CDR1 SGHVT and CDR2 SQSDAQ.

In this sample, this clonotype turned up many times. V is TRBV19 and J is TRBJ2-5, with 8 bases fitting TRBD1. The CDR3 has 13 amino acids. Germline trimming cut 5 bases from V and 4 bases from J; bases unmatched to any gene: 3. The germline CDR1 and CDR2 sequences are LNHDA and SQIVND (reference sequence). In nucleotides, the CDR3 is TGTGCCAGTAGTGATACAGGGGGAGAGACCCAGTACTTC. This encodes CASSDTGGETQYF.

This clonotype was counted many times. The rearrangement joins TRBV7-2 to TRBJ2-3, with a tentative D call TRBD2 (5 bases). The germline V gene has CDR1 SGHTA and CDR2 FQGNSA. Trimming cost V 5 bases and J 1 base, with 16 bases left between them. The CDR3 consists of 16 residues. The CDR3: CASSMTQRRRTDTQYF. CDR3 sequence (DNA): TGTGCCAGCAGCATGACTCAGCGGAGACGCACAGATACGCAGTATTTT. Filled out from reference TRBV7-2 and TRBJ2-3, the complete variable domain reads GAGVSQSPSNKVTEKGKDVELRCDPISGHTALYWYRQSLGQGLEFLIYFQGNSAPDKSGLPSDRFSAERTGGSVSTLTIQRTQQEDSAVYLCASSMTQRRRTDTQYFGPGTRLTVL.